The clone carrying this T cell receptor beta chain appeared a few times. Antigen specificity is unknown. PCR amplification relied on 60 Vbeta primers (plus 13 Jbeta primers). Measured with immunoSEQ multiplex PCR; TCRdb has only the in-frame clones, and not every one. The sample lists 200,000 to 250,000 clones, around 80% occurring once. This entry is derived from a study of cytomegalovirus exposure and HLA in healthy donors. Study results and limitations: Cytomegalovirus-associated TCR beta chains were listed, numbering some 170. TCR beta V- and J-gene trimming was later associated with a missense DCLRE1C variant.

This CDR3 contains 14 residues. V lost 6 bases to trimming and J lost 8 bases, with 17 bases between them. Germline V lookup: CDR1 MGHRA, CDR2 YSYEKL. The chain recombines TRBV4-1 with TRBJ1-5; weak D call: TRBD1 (6 bases). Sequenced material: PBMCs. This sequence was found in an older woman in good health and CMV-seropositive. In DNA, the CDR3 is TGCGCCAGCAGTAAGGGGGAGGGCCGTGAGCCCCAGCATTTT. Residues: CASSKGEGREPQHF.